This T cell receptor (beta chain) originates from a study of cytomegalovirus exposure and HLA in healthy donors. Study-level information: Among several hundred genotyped donors, around 82% fell in the Caucasian-associated ancestry cluster.

In its sample, this clone was seen once. A junction boundary mismatches the germline segment, possibly from a read error. The CDR3 totals 14 residues. Germline CDR1 reads SSHAT; CDR2 reads FNYEAQ (reference sequence). The PCR employed 60 Vbeta primers together with 13 Jbeta primers. Per the original data handling: Later, some 79 million unique TCR beta chains were counted in an analysis, and some 11 million of them were shared. The assay was immunoSEQ multiplex PCR, and TCRdb's table has in-frame clones only and misses some. V and J calls and clone size are given by that table; D and trimming were obtained from the DNA. The sample yields roughly 150,000 clones, more than 65% seen once.

This receptor was obtained from a man aged 18 to 35 in good health and CMV-seropositive. The source material was PBMCs. V gene TRBV7-7 combines with J gene TRBJ2-5, with TRBD2 as a possible D gene (5 bases). CDR3 loop: CASSSSAGGETQYF. In nucleotides, the CDR3 is TGTGCTAGCAGCTCGTCGGCTGGAGGCGAGACCCAGTACTTC.